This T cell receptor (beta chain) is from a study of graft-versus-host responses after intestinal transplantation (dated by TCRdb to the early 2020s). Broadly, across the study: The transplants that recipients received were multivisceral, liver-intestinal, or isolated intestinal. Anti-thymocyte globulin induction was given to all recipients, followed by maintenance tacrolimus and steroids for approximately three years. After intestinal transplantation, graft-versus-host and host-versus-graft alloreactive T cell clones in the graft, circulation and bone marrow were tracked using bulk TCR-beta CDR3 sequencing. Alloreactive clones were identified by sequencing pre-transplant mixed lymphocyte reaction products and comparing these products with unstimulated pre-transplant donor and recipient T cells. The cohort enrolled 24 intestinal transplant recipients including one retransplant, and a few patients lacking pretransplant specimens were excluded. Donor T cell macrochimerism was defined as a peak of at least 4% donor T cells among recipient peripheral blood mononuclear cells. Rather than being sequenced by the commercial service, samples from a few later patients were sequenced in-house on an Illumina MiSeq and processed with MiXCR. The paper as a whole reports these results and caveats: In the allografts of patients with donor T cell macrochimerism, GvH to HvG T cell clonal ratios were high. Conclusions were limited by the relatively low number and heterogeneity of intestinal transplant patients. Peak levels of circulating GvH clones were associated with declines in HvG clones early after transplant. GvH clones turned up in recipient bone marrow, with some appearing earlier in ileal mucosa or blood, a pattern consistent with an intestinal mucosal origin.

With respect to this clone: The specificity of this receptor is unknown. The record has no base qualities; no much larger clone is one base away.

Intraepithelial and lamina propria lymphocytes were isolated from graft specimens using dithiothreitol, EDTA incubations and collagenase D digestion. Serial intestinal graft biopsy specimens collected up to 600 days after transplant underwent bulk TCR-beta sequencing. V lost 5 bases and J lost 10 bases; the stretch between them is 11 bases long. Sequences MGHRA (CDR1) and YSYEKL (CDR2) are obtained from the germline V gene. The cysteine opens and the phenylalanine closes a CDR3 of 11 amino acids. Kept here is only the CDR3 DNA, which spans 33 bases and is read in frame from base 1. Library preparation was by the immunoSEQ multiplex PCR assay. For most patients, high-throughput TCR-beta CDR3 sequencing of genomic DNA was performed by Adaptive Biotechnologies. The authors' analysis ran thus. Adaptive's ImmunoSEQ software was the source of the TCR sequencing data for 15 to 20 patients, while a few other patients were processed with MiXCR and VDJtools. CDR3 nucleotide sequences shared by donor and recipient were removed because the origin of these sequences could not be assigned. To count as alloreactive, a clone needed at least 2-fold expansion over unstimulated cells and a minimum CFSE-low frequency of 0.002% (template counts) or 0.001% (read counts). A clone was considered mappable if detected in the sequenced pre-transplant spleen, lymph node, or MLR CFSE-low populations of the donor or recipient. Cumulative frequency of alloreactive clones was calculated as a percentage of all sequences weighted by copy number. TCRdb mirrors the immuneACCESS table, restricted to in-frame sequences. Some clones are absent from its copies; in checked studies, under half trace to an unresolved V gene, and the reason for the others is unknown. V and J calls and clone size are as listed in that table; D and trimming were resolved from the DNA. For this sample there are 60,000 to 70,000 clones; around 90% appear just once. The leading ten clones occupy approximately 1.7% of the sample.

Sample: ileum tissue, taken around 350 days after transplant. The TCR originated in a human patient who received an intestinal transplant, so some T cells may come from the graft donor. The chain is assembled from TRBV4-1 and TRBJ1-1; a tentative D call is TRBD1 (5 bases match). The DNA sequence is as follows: TGCGCCAGCAGCACTCGGGGCGGAGCTTTCTTT. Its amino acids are CASSTRGGAFF.